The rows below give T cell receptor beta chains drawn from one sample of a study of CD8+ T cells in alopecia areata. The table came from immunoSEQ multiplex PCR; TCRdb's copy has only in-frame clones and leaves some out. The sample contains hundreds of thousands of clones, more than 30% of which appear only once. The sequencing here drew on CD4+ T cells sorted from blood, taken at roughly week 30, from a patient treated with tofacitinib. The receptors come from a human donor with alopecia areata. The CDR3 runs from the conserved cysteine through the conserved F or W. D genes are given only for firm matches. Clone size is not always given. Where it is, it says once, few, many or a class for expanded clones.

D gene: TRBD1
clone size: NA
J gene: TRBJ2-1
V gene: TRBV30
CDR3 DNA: TGTGCCTGGAGCCCCGGGACAGGGACGGATGAGCAGTTCTTC
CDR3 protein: CAWSPGTGTDEQFF

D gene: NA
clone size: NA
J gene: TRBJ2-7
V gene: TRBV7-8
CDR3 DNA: TGTGCCAGCACCGCAAGGAGAACCTACGAGCAGTACTTC
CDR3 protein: CASTARRTYEQYF

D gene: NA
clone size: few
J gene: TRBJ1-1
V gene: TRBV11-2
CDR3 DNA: TGTGCCAGCAGCTTAGCAGGGCGGAACACTGAAGCTTTCTTT
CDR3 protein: CASSLAGRNTEAFF

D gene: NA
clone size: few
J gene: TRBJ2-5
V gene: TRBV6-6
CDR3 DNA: TGTGCCAGCAGCGGGGACGGACAAGAGACCCAGTACTTC
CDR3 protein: CASSGDGQETQYF

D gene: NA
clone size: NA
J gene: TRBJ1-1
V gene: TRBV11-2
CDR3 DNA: TGTGCCAGCAGCTTAGTGCCGGGGGCAGGCACTGAAGCTTTCTTT
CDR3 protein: CASSLVPGAGTEAFF

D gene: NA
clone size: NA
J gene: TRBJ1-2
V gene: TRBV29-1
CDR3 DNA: TGCAGCGTCGGGGGTGGTAGGGGACGAAACTATGGCTACACCTTC
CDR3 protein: CSVGGGRGRNYGYTF

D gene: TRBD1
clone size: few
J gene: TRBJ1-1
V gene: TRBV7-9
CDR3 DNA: TGTGCCAGCAGCTTCAGGGGGCAATTGGTGGGTAACACTGAAGCTTTCTTT
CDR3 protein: CASSFRGQLVGNTEAFF

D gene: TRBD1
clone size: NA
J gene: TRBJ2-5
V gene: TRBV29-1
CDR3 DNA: TGCAGCGGACTAGGAGGGACAGGGGTAGAGACCCAGTACTTC
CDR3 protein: CSGLGGTGVETQYF

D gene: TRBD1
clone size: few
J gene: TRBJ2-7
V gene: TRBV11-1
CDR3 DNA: TGTGCCAGCAGAATGAACCGGGACAGGGAGTACGAGCAGTACTTC
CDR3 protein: CASRMNRDREYEQYF

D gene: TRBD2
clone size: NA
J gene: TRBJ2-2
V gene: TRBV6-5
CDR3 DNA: TGTGCCAGCAGCCGTGCGGGGGGGAACACCGGGGAGCTGTTTTTT
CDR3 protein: CASSRAGGNTGELFF

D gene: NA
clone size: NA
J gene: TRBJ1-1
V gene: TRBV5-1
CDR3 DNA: TGCGCCAGCAGGGCAGTCCGGGCCAACGAAGCTTTCTTT
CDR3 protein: CASRAVRANEAFF

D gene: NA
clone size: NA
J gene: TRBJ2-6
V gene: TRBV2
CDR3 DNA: TGTGCCAGCAGCGAAGAGCGACAGGTCCGCTCTGGGGCCAACGTCCTGACTTTC
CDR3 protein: CASSEERQVRSGANVLTF

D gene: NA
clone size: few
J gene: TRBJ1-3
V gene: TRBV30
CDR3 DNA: TGTGCCTGGAGCGGACAGACTGGAAACACCATATATTTT
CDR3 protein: CAWSGQTGNTIYF

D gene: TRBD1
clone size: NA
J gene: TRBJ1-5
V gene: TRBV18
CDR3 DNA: TGTGCCAGCTCACCAGGACAGGCTAGCAATCAGCCCCAGCATTTT
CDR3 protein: CASSPGQASNQPQHF

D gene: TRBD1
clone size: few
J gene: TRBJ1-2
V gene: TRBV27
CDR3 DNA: TGTGCCAGCAACCCGGGACAGGGGCAGGCCTATGGCTACACCTTC
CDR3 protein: CASNPGQGQAYGYTF

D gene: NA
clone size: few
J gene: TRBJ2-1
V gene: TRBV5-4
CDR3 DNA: TGTGCCAGCAGCCAACCCGGGACGAGGGTCAATGAGCAGTTCTTC
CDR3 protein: CASSQPGTRVNEQFF

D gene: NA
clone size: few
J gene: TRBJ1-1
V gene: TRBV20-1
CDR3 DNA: TGCAGTGCTAGGGAAAACACTGAAGCTTTCTTT
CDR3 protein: CSARENTEAFF

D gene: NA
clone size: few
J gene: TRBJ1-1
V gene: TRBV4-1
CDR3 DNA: TGCGCCAGCGGTCCGGGCACTGAAGCTTTCTTT
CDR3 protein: CASGPGTEAFF

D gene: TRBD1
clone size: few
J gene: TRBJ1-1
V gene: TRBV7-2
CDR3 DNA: TGTGCCAGCAGACCGGACAGGGGGCTGGGTGAAGCTTTCTTT
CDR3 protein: CASRPDRGLGEAFF

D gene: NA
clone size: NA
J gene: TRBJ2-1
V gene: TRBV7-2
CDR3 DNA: TGTGCCAGCAGCTTAGGCGGACTTCACAATGAGCAGTTCTTC
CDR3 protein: CASSLGGLHNEQFF

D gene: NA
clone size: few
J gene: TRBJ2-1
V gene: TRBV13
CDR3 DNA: TGTGCCAGCAGCGCGGTAGCAACCCCCTACAATGAGCAGTTCTTC
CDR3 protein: CASSAVATPYNEQFF

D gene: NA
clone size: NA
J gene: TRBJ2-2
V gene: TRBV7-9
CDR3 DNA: TGTGCCAGCAGCTCCTACAGTCGCCGGGTCGGGGAGCTGTTTTTT
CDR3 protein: CASSSYSRRVGELFF

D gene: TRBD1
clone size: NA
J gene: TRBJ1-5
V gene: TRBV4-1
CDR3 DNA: TGCGCCAGCAGCCAACGACAGGGAGGAAGGCAGCCCCAGCATTTT
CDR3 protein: CASSQRQGGRQPQHF

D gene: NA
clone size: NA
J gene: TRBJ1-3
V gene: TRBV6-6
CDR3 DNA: TGTGCCAGCATCTTAGATTACTCTGGAAACACCATATATTTT
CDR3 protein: CASILDYSGNTIYF

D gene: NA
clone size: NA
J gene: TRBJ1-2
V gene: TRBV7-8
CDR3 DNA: TGTGCCAGCAGCTCCTCACAGACTAACTATGGCTACACCTTC
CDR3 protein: CASSSSQTNYGYTF

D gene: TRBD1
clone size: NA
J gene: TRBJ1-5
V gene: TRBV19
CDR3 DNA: TGTGCCAGTAGTACCGGGACAGGGTGGATTCAGCCCCAGCATTTT
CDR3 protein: CASSTGTGWIQPQHF

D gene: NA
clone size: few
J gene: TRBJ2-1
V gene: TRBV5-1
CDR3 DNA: TGCGCCAGCAGCTTGGCAGGGCTGACCTACAATGAGCAGTTCTTC
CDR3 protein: CASSLAGLTYNEQFF

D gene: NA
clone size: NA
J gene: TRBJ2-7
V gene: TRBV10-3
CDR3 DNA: TGTGCCATCATGGGGACATCCTCCTACGAGCAGTACTTC
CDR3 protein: CAIMGTSSYEQYF

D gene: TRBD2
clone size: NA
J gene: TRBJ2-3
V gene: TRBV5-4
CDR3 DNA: TGTGCCAGCAGCTGGCTTTCGGTAGCGGGAGGACCAGATACGCAGTATTTT
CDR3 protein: CASSWLSVAGGPDTQYF

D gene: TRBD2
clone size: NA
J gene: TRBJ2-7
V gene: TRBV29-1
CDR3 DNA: TGCAGCGTTGGTATGACTGCTCGGGAGGAGTACTTC
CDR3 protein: CSVGMTAREEYF

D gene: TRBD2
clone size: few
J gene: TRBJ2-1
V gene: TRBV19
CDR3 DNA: TGTGCCAGTAGGGCAACCGGGACTAGCGGGAGGGCCTACAATGAGCAGTTCTTC
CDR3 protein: CASRATGTSGRAYNEQFF